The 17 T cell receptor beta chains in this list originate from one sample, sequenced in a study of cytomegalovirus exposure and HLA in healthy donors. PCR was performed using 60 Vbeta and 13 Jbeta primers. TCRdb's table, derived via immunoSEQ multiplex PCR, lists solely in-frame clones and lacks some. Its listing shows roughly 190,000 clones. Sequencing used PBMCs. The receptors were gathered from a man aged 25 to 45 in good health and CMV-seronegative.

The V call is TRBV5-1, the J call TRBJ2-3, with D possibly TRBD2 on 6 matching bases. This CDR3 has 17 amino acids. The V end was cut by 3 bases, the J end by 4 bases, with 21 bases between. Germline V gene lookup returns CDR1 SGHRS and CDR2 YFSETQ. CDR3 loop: CASSWPGDHLEPDTQYF. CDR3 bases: TGCGCCAGCAGCTGGCCGGGGGACCACTTAGAACCAGATACGCAGTATTTT.

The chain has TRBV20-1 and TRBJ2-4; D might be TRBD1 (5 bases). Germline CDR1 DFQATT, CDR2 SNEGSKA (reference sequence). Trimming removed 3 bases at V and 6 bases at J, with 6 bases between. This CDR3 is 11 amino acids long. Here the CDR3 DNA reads TGCAGTGCTAGCAGGGCAAACATTCAGTACTTC. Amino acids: CSASRANIQYF.

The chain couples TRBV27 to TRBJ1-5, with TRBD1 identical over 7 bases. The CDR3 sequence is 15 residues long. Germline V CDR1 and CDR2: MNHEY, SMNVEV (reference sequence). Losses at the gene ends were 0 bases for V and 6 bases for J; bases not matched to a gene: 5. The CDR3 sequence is CASSLSRQGTQPQHF. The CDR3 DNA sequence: TGTGCCAGCAGTTTATCCAGACAGGGTACTCAGCCCCAGCATTTT.

For the CDR3, the DNA is TGTGCCAGCGGAGGCGACGGCACCTACAATGAGCAGTTCTTC. Protein sequence: CASGGDGTYNEQFF. V is TRBV27 and J is TRBJ2-1; D is possibly TRBD2 (5 bases). V was clipped by 8 bases and J by 2 bases, with 13 bases between them. Germline CDR1 reads MNHEY; CDR2 reads SMNVEV (reference sequence). This CDR3 contains 14 residues.

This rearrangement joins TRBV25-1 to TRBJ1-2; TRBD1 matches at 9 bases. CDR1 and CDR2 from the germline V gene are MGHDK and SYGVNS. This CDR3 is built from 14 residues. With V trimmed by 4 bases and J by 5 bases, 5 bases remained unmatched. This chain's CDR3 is CASSGYRGPYGYTF. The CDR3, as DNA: TGTGCCAGCAGTGGCTACAGGGGGCCTTATGGCTACACCTTC.

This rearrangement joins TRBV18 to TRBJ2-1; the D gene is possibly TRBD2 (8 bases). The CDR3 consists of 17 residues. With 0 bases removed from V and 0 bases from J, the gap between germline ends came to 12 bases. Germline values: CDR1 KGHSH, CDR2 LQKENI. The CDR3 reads CASSPPQGTSSYNEQFF. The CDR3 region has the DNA TGTGCCAGCTCACCACCACAGGGGACTAGCTCCTACAATGAGCAGTTCTTC.

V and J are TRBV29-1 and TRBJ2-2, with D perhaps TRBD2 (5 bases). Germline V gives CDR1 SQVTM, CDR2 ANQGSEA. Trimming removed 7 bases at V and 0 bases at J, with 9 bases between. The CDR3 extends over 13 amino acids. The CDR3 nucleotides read TGCAGCGCACCCGGGACGAACACCGGGGAGCTGTTTTTT. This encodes CSAPGTNTGELFF.

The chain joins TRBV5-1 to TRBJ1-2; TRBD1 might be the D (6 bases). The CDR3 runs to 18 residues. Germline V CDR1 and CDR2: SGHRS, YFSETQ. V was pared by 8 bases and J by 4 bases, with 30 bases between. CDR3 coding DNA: TGCGCCAGTGGAAGGGACCCGGGACACCTACACGACAGCTATGGCTACACCTTC. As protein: CASGRDPGHLHDSYGYTF.

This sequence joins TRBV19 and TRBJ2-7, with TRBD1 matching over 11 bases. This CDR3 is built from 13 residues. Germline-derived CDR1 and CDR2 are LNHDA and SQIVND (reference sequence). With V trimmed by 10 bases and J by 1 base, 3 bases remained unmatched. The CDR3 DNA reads TGTGCCACCGGGACAGGGGGGTCCTACGAGCAGTACTTC. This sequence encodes CATGTGGSYEQYF.

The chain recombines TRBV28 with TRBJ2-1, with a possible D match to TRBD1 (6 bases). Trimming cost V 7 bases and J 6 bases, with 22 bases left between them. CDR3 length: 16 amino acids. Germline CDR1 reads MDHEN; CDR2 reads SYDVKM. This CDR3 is CASTQGGNRPLNEQFF. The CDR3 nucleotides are TGTGCCAGCACCCAAGGGGGAAACAGGCCACTCAATGAGCAGTTCTTC.

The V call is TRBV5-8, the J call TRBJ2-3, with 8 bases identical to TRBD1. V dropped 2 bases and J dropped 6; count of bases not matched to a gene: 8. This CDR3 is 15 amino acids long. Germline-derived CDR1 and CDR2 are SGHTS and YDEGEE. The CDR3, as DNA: TGTGCCAGCAGCTTTGGACAGGGCGACGGGGATACGCAGTATTTT. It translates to CASSFGQGDGDTQYF.

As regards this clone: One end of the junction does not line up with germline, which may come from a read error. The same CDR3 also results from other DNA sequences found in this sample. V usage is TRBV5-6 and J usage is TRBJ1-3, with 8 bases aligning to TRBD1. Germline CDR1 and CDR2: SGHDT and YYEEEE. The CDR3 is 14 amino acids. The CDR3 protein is CASSGTGSGNTIYF. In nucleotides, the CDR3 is TGTGCCAGCAGCGGGACAGGTTCTGGAAACACCATATACTTT. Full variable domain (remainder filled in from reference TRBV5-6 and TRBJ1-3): DAGVTQSPTHLIKTRGQQVTLRCSPKSGHDTVSWYQQALGQGPQFIFQYYEEEERQRGNFPDRFSGHQFPNYSSELNVNALLLGDSALYLCASSGTGSGNTIYFGEGSWLTVV.

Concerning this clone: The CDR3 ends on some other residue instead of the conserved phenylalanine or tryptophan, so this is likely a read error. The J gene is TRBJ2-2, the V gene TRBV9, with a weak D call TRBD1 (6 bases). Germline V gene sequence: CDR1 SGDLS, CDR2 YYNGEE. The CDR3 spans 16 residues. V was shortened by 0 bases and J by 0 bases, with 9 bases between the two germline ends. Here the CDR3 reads CASSVGQGTNTGELFL. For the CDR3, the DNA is TGTGCCAGCAGCGTAGGGCAGGGGACGAACACCGGGGAGCTGTTTCTT.

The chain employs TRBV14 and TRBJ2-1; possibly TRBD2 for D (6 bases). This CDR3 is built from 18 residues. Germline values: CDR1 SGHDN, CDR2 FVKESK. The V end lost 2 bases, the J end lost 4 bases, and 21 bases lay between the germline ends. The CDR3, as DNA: TGTGCCAGCAGCCAACTCTCTGGGGGAGGTACCCTTTACAATGAGCAGTTCTTC. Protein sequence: CASSQLSGGGTLYNEQFF.

The CDR3: CASSSGQRRTYEQYF. The DNA of the CDR3 is TGTGCCAGCAGCTCCGGACAGAGAAGGACCTACGAGCAGTACTTC. The chain carries TRBV7-9 and TRBJ2-7; tentative D call: TRBD1 (6 bases). The CDR3 has 15 amino acids. V shed 4 bases and J shed 2 bases, with 15 bases lying between them. Germline V gene sequence: CDR1 SEHNR, CDR2 FQNEAQ (reference sequence).

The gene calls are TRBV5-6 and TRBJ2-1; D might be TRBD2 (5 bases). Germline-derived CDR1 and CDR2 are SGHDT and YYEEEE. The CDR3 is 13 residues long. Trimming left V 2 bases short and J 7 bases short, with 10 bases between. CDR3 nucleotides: TGTGCCAGCAGCTTTCCTCCGGGGAATGAGCAGTTCTTC. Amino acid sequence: CASSFPPGNEQFF.

The CDR3 DNA is TGTGCCAGCTCACCACCGGGCAGCATTGCTGCTAACTATGGCTACACCTTC. It codes for CASSPPGSIAANYGYTF. The J gene is TRBJ1-2, the V gene TRBV18; D not resolved. The V gene lost 0 bases and the J gene lost 0 bases, with 14 bases spanning the gap. CDR1 and CDR2 from the germline V gene are KGHSH and LQKENI. The length of the CDR3 is 17 residues.